These T cell receptor beta chains were read from a single sample in a study of blood T cell repertoires in COVID-19. The table came from immunoSEQ multiplex PCR; TCRdb's copy has only in-frame clones and leaves some out. The table includes more than 150,000 clones, approximately 91% detected once. The sequenced material came from peripheral blood. The receptors come from a woman aged 70-85 years with acute or convalescent COVID-19. Each CDR3 is given with its conserved first and last residue. D genes are given only for firm matches. Part of the rows lack a size; the others show once, few, many or a class for expanded clones.

>TRBJ1-1|-|TRBV6-5|-
CASRGTSNTEAFF
TGTGCCAGCAGGGGGACATCGAACACTGAAGCTTTCTTT
>TRBJ1-3|TRBD1|TRBV3-1/TRBV3-2|-
CASSQRQGFGNTIYF
TGTGCCAGCAGCCAAAGACAGGGGTTCGGAAACACCATATATTTT
>TRBJ1-3|-|TRBV28|-
CASFGAKLSGNTIYF
TGTGCCAGCTTCGGAGCCAAGCTCTCTGGAAACACCATATATTTT
>TRBJ1-1|-|TRBV2|-
CASSEREGGTEAFF
TGTGCCAGCAGTGAAAGGGAGGGAGGCACTGAAGCTTTCTTT
>TRBJ2-3|-|TRBV5-8|-
CASSRGTYTQYF
TGTGCCAGCAGCCGTGGGACTTATACGCAGTATTTT
>TRBJ2-1|-|TRBV30|-
CAWATGASSYNEQFF
TGTGCCTGGGCCACTGGGGCTAGCTCCTACAATGAGCAGTTCTTC
>TRBJ1-3|-|TRBV2|-
CASSERGGFNTIYF
TGTGCCAGCAGTGAACGAGGGGGATTTAACACCATATATTTT
>TRBJ1-2|-|TRBV28|few
CASSLRGLLGYTF
TGTGCCAGCAGTTTACGAGGACTTCTAGGCTACACCTTC
>TRBJ2-2|-|TRBV13|-
CASSLGLTGELFF
TGTGCCAGCAGCTTAGGACTGACCGGGGAGCTGTTTTTT
>TRBJ1-2|TRBD1|TRBV5-1|-
CASRDSTSNYGYTF
TGCGCCAGCCGGGACAGTACTTCTAACTATGGCTACACCTTC
>TRBJ1-2|-|TRBV28|-
CASSGQNPNYGYTF
TGTGCCAGCAGCGGACAGAATCCTAACTATGGCTACACCTTC
>TRBJ1-6|-|TRBV4-3|-
CASSQRGGGSPLHF
TGCGCCAGCAGCCAAAGGGGCGGAGGGTCACCCCTCCACTTT
>TRBJ2-7|-|TRBV4-3|-
CASSQDIDGHSSYEQYF
TGCGCCAGCAGCCAAGATATTGACGGACATAGCTCCTACGAGCAGTACTTC
>TRBJ1-4|TRBD1|TRBV19|-
CASSKTGQQNEKLFF
TGTGCCAGTAGTAAAACGGGACAGCAGAATGAAAAACTGTTTTTT
>TRBJ1-2|TRBD1|TRBV29-1|-
CSVEGTGWYGYTF
TGCAGCGTTGAAGGGACAGGGTGGTATGGCTACACCTTC
>TRBJ2-7|-|TRBV18|-
CASSEMTDSYEQYF
TGTGCCAGCTCAGAGATGACTGACTCCTACGAGCAGTACTTC
>TRBJ1-3|-|TRBV28|-
CASSLGQLGGNTIYF
TGTGCCAGCAGTTTGGGGCAGTTAGGTGGAAACACCATATATTTT
>TRBJ2-1|-|TRBV7-2|-
CASSPGGGLYNEQFF
TGTGCCAGCAGCCCTGGCGGAGGGCTTTACAATGAGCAGTTCTTC
>TRBJ1-6|-|TRBV6-5|-
CASSYSGGKNSPLHF
TGTGCCAGCAGTTACTCGGGGGGGAAAAATTCACCCCTCCACTTT
>TRBJ1-6|TRBD1|TRBV3-1/TRBV3-2|-
CASSQEGQGIHSPLHF
TGTGCCAGCAGCCAAGAGGGACAGGGGATTCATTCACCCCTCCACTTT
>TRBJ2-6|-|TRBV28|-
CASSLSYSGANVLTF
TGTGCCAGCAGTTTATCCTACTCTGGGGCCAACGTCCTGACTTTC
>TRBJ2-6|-|TRBV6-4|once
CASSEQPSGANVLTF
TGTGCCAGCAGTGAACAGCCCTCTGGGGCCAACGTCCTGACTTTC
>TRBJ1-2|TRBD1|TRBV27|-
CASSRTGSGGYTF
TGTGCCAGCAGTCGGACAGGTTCGGGAGGCTACACCTTC
>TRBJ1-1|-|TRBV10-3|-
CAPRLAGEEAFF
TGTGCCCCACGATTGGCCGGAGAGGAAGCTTTCTTT
>TRBJ1-1|-|TRBV28|once
CASSAGEASGTEAFF
TGTGCCAGCAGTGCCGGGGAGGCGTCGGGCACTGAAGCTTTCTTT
>TRBJ1-1|-|TRBV6-5|once
CASSYRQGATPEAFF
TGTGCCAGCAGTTACAGACAAGGGGCTACCCCTGAAGCTTTCTTT
>TRBJ1-2|-|TRBV3-1/TRBV3-2|-
CASSQQGSANYGYTF
TGTGCCAGCAGCCAACAGGGTTCAGCTAACTATGGCTACACCTTC
>TRBJ1-5|-|TRBV10-3|-
CAISAGEGTQPQHF
TGTGCCATCAGTGCAGGGGAGGGCACTCAGCCCCAGCATTTT
>TRBJ2-3|TRBD2|TRBV7-8|once
CASSLQPTSGPLDTQYF
TGTGCCAGCAGCTTACAACCGACTAGCGGTCCCTTGGATACGCAGTATTTT
>TRBJ2-5|-|TRBV10-3|-
CASQRGGVYQETQYF
TGTGCCAGCCAAAGGGGTGGGGTTTACCAAGAGACCCAGTACTTC
>TRBJ2-1|TRBD2|TRBV2|-
CASSPLAGGGNEQFF
TGTGCCAGCAGCCCCCTAGCGGGGGGAGGCAATGAGCAGTTCTTC
>TRBJ1-6|TRBD1|TRBV5-8|few
CASSPGTGFSPLHF
TGTGCCAGCAGCCCCGGGACAGGGTTCTCACCCCTCCACTTT
>TRBJ2-2|-|TRBV7-9|-
CASNLNANTGELFF
TGTGCCAGCAATCTAAATGCGAACACCGGGGAGCTGTTTTTT
>TRBJ2-3|-|TRBV21-1|-
CASSKQGGADTQYF
TGTGCCAGCAGCAAGCAGGGAGGTGCAGATACGCAGTATTTT
>TRBJ1-2|TRBD1|TRBV6-5|-
CASRTDRVRDYGYTF
TGTGCCAGCAGGACCGACAGGGTCAGGGACTATGGCTACACCTTC